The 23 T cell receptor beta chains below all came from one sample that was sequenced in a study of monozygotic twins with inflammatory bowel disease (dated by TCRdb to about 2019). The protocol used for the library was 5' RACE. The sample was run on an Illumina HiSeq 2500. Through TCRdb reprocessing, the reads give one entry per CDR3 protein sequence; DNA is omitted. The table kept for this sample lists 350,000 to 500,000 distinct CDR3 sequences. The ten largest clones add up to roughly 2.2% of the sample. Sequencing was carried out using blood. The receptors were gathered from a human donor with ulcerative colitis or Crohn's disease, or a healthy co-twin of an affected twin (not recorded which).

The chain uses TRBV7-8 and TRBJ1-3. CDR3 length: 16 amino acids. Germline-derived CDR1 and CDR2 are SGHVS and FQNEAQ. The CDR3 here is CASSLVGVPSGNTIYF.

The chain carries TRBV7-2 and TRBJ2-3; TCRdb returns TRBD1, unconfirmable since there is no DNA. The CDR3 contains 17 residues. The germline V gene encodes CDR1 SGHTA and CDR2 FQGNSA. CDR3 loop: CASSLVRGAAGTDTQYF.

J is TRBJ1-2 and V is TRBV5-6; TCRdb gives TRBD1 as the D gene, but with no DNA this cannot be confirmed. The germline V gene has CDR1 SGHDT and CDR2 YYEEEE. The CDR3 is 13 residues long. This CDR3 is CASSLRAGRGYTF.

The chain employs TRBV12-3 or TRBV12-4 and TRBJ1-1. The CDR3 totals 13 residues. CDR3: CASSLMLPNEAFF.

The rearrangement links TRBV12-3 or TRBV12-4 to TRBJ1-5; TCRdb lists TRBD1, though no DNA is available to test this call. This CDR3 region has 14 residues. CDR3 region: CASSLTGAGRPQHF.

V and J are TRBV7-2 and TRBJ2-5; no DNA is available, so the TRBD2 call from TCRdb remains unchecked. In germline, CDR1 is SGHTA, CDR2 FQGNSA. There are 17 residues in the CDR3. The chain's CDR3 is CASSLEWTSGPSETQYF.

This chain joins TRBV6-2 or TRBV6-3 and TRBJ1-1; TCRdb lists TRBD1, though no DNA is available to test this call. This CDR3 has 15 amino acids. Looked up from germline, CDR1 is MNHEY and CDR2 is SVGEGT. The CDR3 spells CASSYSRGANTEAFF.

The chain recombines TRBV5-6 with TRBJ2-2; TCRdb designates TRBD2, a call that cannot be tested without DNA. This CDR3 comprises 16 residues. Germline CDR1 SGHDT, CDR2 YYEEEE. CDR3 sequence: CASSFRGGSNTGELFF.

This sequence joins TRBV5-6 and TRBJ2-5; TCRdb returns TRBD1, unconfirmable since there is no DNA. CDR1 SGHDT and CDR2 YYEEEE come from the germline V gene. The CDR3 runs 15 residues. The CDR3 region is CASIFLGTRQETQYF.

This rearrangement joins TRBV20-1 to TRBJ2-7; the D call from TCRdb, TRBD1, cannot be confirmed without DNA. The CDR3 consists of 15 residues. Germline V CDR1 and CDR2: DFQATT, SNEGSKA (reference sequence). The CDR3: CSARSPGPTLYEQYF.

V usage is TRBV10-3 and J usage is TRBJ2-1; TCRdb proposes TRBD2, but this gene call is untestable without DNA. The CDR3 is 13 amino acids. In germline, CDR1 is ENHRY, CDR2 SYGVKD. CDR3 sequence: CASRAGSYNEQFF.

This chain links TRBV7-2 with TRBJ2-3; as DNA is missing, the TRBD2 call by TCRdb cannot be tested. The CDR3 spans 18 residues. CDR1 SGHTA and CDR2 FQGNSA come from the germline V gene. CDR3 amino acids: CASSLARGLATSTDTQYF.

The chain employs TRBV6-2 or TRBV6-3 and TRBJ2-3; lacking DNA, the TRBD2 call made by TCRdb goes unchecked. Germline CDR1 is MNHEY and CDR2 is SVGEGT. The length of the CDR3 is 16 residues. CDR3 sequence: CASSYLYSGSTDTQYF.

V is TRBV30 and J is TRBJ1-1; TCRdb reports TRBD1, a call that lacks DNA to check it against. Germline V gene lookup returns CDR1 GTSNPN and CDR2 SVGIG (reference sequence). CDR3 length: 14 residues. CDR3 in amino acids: CAWNPTGRPTEAFF.

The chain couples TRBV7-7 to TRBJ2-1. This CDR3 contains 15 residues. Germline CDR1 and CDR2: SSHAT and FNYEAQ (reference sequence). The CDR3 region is CASSFRASGYNEQFF.

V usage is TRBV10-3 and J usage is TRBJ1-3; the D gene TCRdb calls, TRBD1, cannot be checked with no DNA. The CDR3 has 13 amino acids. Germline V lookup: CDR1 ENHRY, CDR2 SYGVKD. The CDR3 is CAILGDIGNTIYF.

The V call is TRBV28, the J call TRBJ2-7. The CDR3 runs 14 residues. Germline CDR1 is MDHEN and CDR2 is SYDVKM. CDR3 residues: CASSLGYNSYEQYF.

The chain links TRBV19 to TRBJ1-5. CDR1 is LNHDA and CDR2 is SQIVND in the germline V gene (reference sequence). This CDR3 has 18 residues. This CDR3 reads CASSPRGGFVNHNQPQHF.

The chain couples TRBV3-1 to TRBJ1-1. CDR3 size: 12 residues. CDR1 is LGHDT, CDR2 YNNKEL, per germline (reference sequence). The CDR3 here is CASSQANTEAFF.

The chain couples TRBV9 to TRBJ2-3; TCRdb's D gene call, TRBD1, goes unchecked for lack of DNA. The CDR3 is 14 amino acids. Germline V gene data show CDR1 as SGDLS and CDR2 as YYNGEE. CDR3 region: CASSPRTSADMQYF.

CDR3 region: CASRRHPQFPQPQHF. This chain uses TRBV12-2 with TRBJ1-5; the D call of TRBD1 rests on TCRdb alone, since no DNA is present to check it. TRBV12-2 is described as a pseudogene. This CDR3 is 15 amino acids long.

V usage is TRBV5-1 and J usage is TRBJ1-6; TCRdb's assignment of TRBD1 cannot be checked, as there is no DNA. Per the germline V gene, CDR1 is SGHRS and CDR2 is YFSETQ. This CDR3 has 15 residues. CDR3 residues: CASSPLDSKNSPLHF.

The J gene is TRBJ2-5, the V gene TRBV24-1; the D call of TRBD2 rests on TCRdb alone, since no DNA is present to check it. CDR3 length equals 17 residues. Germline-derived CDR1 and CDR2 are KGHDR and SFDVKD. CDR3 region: CATSSSRASVPQETQYF.